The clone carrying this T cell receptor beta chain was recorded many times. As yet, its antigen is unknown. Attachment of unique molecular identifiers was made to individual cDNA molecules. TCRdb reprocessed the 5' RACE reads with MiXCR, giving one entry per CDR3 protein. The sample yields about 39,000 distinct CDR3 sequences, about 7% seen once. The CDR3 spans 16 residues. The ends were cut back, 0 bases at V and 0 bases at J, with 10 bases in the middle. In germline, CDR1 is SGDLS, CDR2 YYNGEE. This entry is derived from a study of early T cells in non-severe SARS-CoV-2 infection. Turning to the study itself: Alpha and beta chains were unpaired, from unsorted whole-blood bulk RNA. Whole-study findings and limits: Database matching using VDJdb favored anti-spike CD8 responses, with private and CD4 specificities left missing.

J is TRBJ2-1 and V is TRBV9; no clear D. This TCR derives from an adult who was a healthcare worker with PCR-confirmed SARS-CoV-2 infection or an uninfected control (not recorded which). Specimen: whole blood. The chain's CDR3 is CASSVDDLSSYNEQFF. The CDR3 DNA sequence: TGTGCCAGCAGCGTAGACGACTTAAGCTCCTACAATGAGCAGTTCTTC. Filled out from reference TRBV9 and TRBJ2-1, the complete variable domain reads DSGVTQTPKHLITATGQRVTLRCSPRSGDLSVYWYQQSLDQGLQFLIQYYNGEERAKGNILERFSAQQFPDLHSELNLSSLELGDSALYFCASSVDDLSSYNEQFFGPGTRLTVL.